These T cell receptor beta chains were read from a single sample in a study of Ad26.COV2.S vaccination and SARS-CoV-2 variants. TCRdb's table, derived via immunoSEQ multiplex PCR, lists solely in-frame clones and lacks some. There are roughly 300,000 clones in the sample; 88% occur only once, and around 6.4% lies in the top ten. The sequencing here drew on peripheral blood, taken in a trial of Ad26.COV2.S vaccine versus placebo. Receptors were obtained from a person between 18 and 59 years old who received the Ad26.COV2.S COVID-19 vaccine or a placebo. CDR3s include the opening cysteine and the closing phenylalanine or tryptophan. The D gene is left open where the match is weak. Clone size is stated in some rows and not others, as once, few, many or a class when expanded.

d_call	j_call	cdr3_length	clone_size	v_call	cdr3_nt	cdr3_aa
NA	TRBJ1-5	15	NA	TRBV19	TGTGCCAGTAGTATAGTGGGAAGGGTAAGGCAGCCCCAGCATTTT	CASSIVGRVRQPQHF
TRBD2	TRBJ2-5	16	NA	TRBV7-3	TGTGCCAGCAGCTCCACCGGTGCGGGGAGGGGAGAGACCCAGTACTTC	CASSSTGAGRGETQYF
TRBD2	TRBJ2-5	13	NA	TRBV6-6	TGTGCCAGCACCCCGGGAGGCGGGGAGACCCAGTACTTC	CASTPGGGETQYF
TRBD1	TRBJ1-1	15	NA	TRBV7-9	TGTGCCAGCAGCCAGGGACAGGATTTGAACACTGAAGCTTTCTTT	CASSQGQDLNTEAFF
NA	TRBJ2-7	14	NA	TRBV11-1	TGTGCCAGCAGCTTAGGGTCCGGTTCCTACGAGCAGTACTTC	CASSLGSGSYEQYF
NA	TRBJ2-7	13	few	TRBV6-5	TGTGCCAGCAGTACGCGCGACGGGTTCGAGGAGTACTTC	CASSTRDGFEEYF
NA	TRBJ1-2	10	NA	TRBV29-1	TGCAGCGTCTGGACCTATGGCTACACCTTC	CSVWTYGYTF
TRBD1	TRBJ2-2	14	NA	TRBV30	TGTGCCTGGATCGGGGACAGTAACACCGGGGAGCTGTTTTTT	CAWIGDSNTGELFF
TRBD2	TRBJ2-3	14	NA	TRBV24-1	TGTGCCACCAGTGATGGGGGGGGGACAGATACGCAGTATTTT	CATSDGGGTDTQYF
NA	TRBJ2-2	15	NA	TRBV30	TGTGCCTGGAGTGTAAACTCTCTGAACACCGGGGAGCTGTTTTTT	CAWSVNSLNTGELFF
NA	TRBJ1-3	17	NA	TRBV5-1	TGCGCCAGCAGCACCACGGCCGGGCTCGTCTCTGGAAACACCATATATTTT	CASSTTAGLVSGNTIYF